The clone carrying this T cell receptor (beta chain) was counted only a few times. What it binds is unknown. This specimen belongs to a study of metastatic and nonmetastatic thyroid tumors. For the study at large: Repertoires of blood and of tissue (tumor or nodule) from malignant and benign thyroid patients were compared. Findings of the study overall: Reports indicated that malignant thyroid tumors showed significantly higher TCR beta diversity than benign nodules did, in blood and tumor.

The V end was cut by 1 base, the J end by 5 bases, with 10 bases between. CDR3 length: 14 residues. Patients underwent thyroid surgery, and none had received any treatment before it. Using MiXCR, TCRdb re-called clones from the PCR reads. The sample holds roughly 9,500 clones, around 31% seen once. Sequenced material: tumor tissue. The sequence was collected from a female donor with papillary thyroid cancer or a benign thyroid nodule (not recorded which). Some clones in this sample may be carry-over from other donors' samples. The chain recombines TRBV12-3 or TRBV12-4 with TRBJ2-3; maybe TRBD2 (5 bases). Here the CDR3 reads CASSLDGRGDTQYF. The CDR3 nucleotides are TGTGCCAGCAGTTTAGATGGGAGAGGAGATACGCAGTATTTT.